This TCR beta chain is from a study of technical replicates of blood from a few donors. Assay: immunoSEQ multiplex PCR; the TCRdb copy retains only in-frame clones and omits some. The table shows around 83,000 clones, with 94% occurring only once. Germline values: CDR1 SGHRS, CDR2 YFSETQ. With 3 bases clipped from V and 1 base from J, the junction kept 8 bases outside the gene matches. This CDR3 region has 16 residues. Material: T cells isolated from PBMCs. The rearrangement joins TRBV5-1 to TRBJ2-3; 7 bases are shared with TRBD2. This TCR was recovered from a human donor in good health. The DNA for the CDR3 is TGCGCCAGCAGCTCCGGAGCGGGAATGGGCACAGATACGCAGTATTTT. Its protein is CASSSGAGMGTDTQYF.